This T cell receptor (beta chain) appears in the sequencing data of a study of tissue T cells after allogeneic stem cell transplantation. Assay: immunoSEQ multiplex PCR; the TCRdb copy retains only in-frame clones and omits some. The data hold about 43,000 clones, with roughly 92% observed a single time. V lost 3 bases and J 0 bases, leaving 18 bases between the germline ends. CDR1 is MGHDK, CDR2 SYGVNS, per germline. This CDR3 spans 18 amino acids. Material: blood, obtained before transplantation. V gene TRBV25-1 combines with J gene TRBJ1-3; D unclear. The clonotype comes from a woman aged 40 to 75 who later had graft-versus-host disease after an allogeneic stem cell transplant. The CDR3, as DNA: TGTGCCAGCAGTGAGCAATTAATAAGTGGCCTCTCTGGAAACACCATATATTTT. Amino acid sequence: CASSEQLISGLSGNTIYF.